These 30 T cell receptor beta chains share one sample of origin, sequenced in a study of tissue T cells after allogeneic stem cell transplantation. Libraries were prepared by immunoSEQ multiplex PCR; TCRdb keeps only in-frame clonotypes and omits some of them. This table holds 48,000 or so clones, about 73% found once. Sequenced material: sorted cells pooled from one or two spleens. The receptors originated from a pool of C57BL/6 mice in good health.

The table lists this clone with a few counts. All gene names here are mouse names. Read coverage stops 1 residue before the CDR3 terminus; the germline J gene supplies the remainder. The gene calls are TRBV13-3 and TRBJ2-7, with TRBD2 identical over 7 bases. Germline V gene sequence: CDR1 NNHDY, CDR2 SYVADS. The V segment lost 4 bases and the J segment 2 bases; nucleotides outside the gene matches: 3. CDR3 length equals 13 residues. The sequenced CDR3 bases are TGTGCCAGCAGTAAACTGGGGACCTATGAACAGTAC. Protein: CASSKLGTYEQY. The whole CDR3 protein reads CASSKLGTYEQYF.

This clone showed up just a few times. The gene symbols are mouse symbols. The read terminates 1 residue ahead of where the CDR3 ends, so the germline J gene completes it. The chain carries TRBV16 and TRBJ2-7; 10 bases are a match to TRBD2. Losses at the gene ends were 1 base for V and 7 bases for J; bases not matched to a gene: 4. Germline V CDR1 and CDR2: SGHSA, FRNQAP. The CDR3 consists of 14 residues. The CDR3 protein is CASSLALGGREQYF. The sequenced CDR3 bases are TGTGCAAGCAGCTTAGCTCTGGGGGGGCGGGAACAGTAC.

This clone was found once. Mouse germline and gene names are used. Sequencing ends 1 residue short of the CDR3 end; the germline J gene provides the rest. V usage is TRBV26 and J usage is TRBJ2-4, with TRBD1 as a possible D gene (5 bases). The CDR3 loop spans 14 amino acids. The ends were cut back, 4 bases at V and 0 bases at J, with 8 bases in the middle. CDR1 is KGHPV, CDR2 FQNQEV, per germline (reference sequence). CDR3 region: CASSHRSSQNTLYF. The sequenced CDR3 bases are TGTGCCAGCAGTCACAGGAGTAGTCAAAACACCTTGTAC. The full variable domain, with the rest looked up from reference TRBV26 and TRBJ2-4, is NSKVIQTPRYLVKGQGQKAKMRCIPEKGHPVVFWYQQNKNNEFKFLINFQNQEVLQQIDMTEKRFSAECPSNSPCSLEIQSSEAGDSALYLCASSHRSSQNTLYFGAGTRLSVL.

On this clone: These gene names are mouse names. The read gets to within 1 residue of the CDR3 end, and the germline J gene fills in the rest. The V call is TRBV2, the J call TRBJ1-4, with TRBD1 matching over 12 bases. Germline CDR1 and CDR2: LGHNA and YSYQKL. J lost 7 bases, V lost 1 base, and 4 bases had no gene match. This CDR3 spans 16 amino acids. The CDR3 loop is CASSQAGTGGPERLFF. The sequenced CDR3 bases are TGTGCCAGCAGCCAAGCCGGGACAGGGGGCCCCGAAAGATTATTT.

Turning to this clone: Genes and germline are mouse. The read terminates 1 residue ahead of where the CDR3 ends, so the germline J gene completes it. The chain combines TRBV31 with TRBJ2-4; maybe TRBD2 (5 bases). CDR1 is GKSSPN and CDR2 is SITVG in the germline V gene. Trimming took off 3 bases at V and 0 bases at J, with 7 bases between the two ends. This CDR3 spans 13 amino acids. CDR3 bases read: TGTGCCTGGAGGGACTTTAGTCAAAACACCTTGTAC. Residues: CAWRDFSQNTLY. The whole CDR3 region reads CAWRDFSQNTLYF.

Regarding this clone: Gene names follow the mouse nomenclature. Read data end 1 residue before the CDR3 end; the end is taken from the germline J gene. This rearrangement joins TRBV13-2 to TRBJ2-7; 9 nucleotides agree with TRBD1. The CDR3 covers 15 residues. Germline V lookup: CDR1 NNHNN, CDR2 SYGAGS (reference sequence). With 2 bases clipped from V and 2 bases from J, the junction kept 5 bases outside the gene matches. CDR3 DNA, as far as it was read: TGTGCCAGCGGTGAAGGGACAGGGAGGGCCTATGAACAGTAC. It codes for CASGEGTGRAYEQY. The CDR3 as a whole reads CASGEGTGRAYEQYF.

As to this clone: Genes here carry mouse names. The CDR3: CASTPGTGQAPLF. The DNA read from the CDR3 is TGTGCCAGCACCCCCGGGACAGGGCAGGCTCCGCTT. The chain recombines TRBV19 with TRBJ1-5, with 9 bases identical to TRBD1. The CDR3 end is not reached by the read, which stops 1 residue before it; the germline J gene fills it in. CDR3 length: 13 residues. CDR1 and CDR2 (germline): FNHDT, SITEND (reference sequence). The V gene end was trimmed by 6 bases and the J gene end by 7 bases; junction bases not matched to a gene: 5.

Remarks on this clone: Each gene name is a mouse one. The read ends 1 residue before the CDR3 terminus; that terminus is restored from the germline J gene. The rearrangement joins TRBV2 to TRBJ2-1; no definite D call. This CDR3 has 13 residues. Germline values: CDR1 LGHNA, CDR2 YSYQKL. Trimming removed 3 bases at V and 1 base at J, with 4 bases between. CDR3 sequence reads: CASSQKNYAEQFF. CDR3 bases read: TGTGCCAGCAGCCAGAAAAACTATGCTGAGCAGTTC.

Details on this clone: The gene symbols are mouse symbols. Coverage ceases 1 residue before the CDR3 finishes, and the germline J gene fills in the end. V usage is TRBV4 and J usage is TRBJ1-1; weak D call: TRBD1 (5 bases). The CDR3 runs to 14 residues. Trimming left V 4 bases short and J 0 bases short, with 9 bases between. In germline, CDR1 is LGHDT, CDR2 YNNKQL (reference sequence). The covered CDR3 bases are TGTGCCAGCAGCTTCAGGGTTGCAAACACAGAAGTCTTC. As protein: CASSFRVANTEVF. The complete CDR3 protein is CASSFRVANTEVFF.

This clone turned up a few times. Gene names and germline match the mouse. The CDR3 end falls 1 residue outside the read, so it is completed with the germline J gene. The genes are TRBV19 and TRBJ2-1, with TRBD2 as a possible D gene (5 bases). The V end was cut by 6 bases, the J end by 1 base, with 8 bases between. Germline CDR1 reads FNHDT; CDR2 reads SITEND (reference sequence). This CDR3 region has 13 residues. The CDR3 sequence: CASTTGNYAEQFF. Partial CDR3 DNA: TGTGCCAGCACCACTGGAAACTATGCTGAGCAGTTC.

This clone was counted once. The genes are named according to mouse. Read coverage stops 1 residue before the CDR3 terminus; the germline J gene supplies the remainder. V usage is TRBV15 and J usage is TRBJ1-1, with D hard to call. The CDR3 runs to 12 residues. Trimming shortened V by 3 bases and J by 0 bases, and 2 bases separated the two germline ends. Germline V gives CDR1 SGHND, CDR2 FRSKSL. The CDR3 bases that were read are TGTGCCAGCAGTTTTGCAAACACAGAAGTCTTC. The encoded protein is CASSFANTEVF. The entire CDR3 protein reads CASSFANTEVFF.

In the case of this clone: Gene and germline names: mouse. With the read ending 1 residue before the CDR3 end, the germline J gene is used to fill in that end. V is TRBV13-3 and J is TRBJ2-7; 11 bases fit TRBD2. Losses at the gene ends were 5 bases for V and 1 base for J; bases not matched to a gene: 5. Germline V gene lookup returns CDR1 NNHDY and CDR2 SYVADS. This CDR3 has 15 amino acids. The chain's CDR3 is CASSGLGGPSYEQYF. The sequenced CDR3 bases are TGTGCCAGCAGCGGACTGGGGGGCCCATCCTATGAACAGTAC.

Only a few counts were recorded for this clone. Gene names and germline refer to mouse. The read stops 1 residue short of the end of the CDR3; the missing end is completed from the germline J gene. This chain connects TRBV15 to TRBJ2-7, with D perhaps TRBD1 or TRBD2 (5 bases each). The CDR3 totals 11 residues. Germline loops: CDR1 SGHND, CDR2 FRSKSL. Between the trimmed V and J ends, which lost 2 bases and 9 bases, there was a span of 8 bases. The covered CDR3 bases are TGTGCCAGCAGTTTATTTGGGGCACAGTAC. Its translation: CASSLFGAQY. From start to end, the CDR3 is CASSLFGAQYF. Based on the CDR3 plus reference TRBV15 and TRBJ2-7, the full variable domain is DAGVTQTPRHEVAEKGQTIILKCEPVSGHNDLFWYRQTKIQGLELLSYFRSKSLMEDGGAFKDRFKAEMLNSSFSTLKIQPTEPKDSAVYLCASSLFGAQYFGPGTRLTVL.

This clone is a singleton in its sample. Gene names follow the mouse nomenclature. The CDR3 DNA, read in part, is TGTGCCAGCAGCTTAGAGGGGAGAAACTCCGACTACACC. Its translation: CASSLEGRNSDYT. The entire CDR3 protein reads CASSLEGRNSDYTF. This chain connects TRBV3 to TRBJ1-2; a possible D gene is TRBD1 (5 bases). The read falls 1 residue short of the CDR3 end, and the missing part is taken from the germline J gene. With 1 base removed from V and 1 base from J, the gap between germline ends came to 7 bases. Germline loops: CDR1 SNHLY, CDR2 FYNGKV (reference sequence). CDR3 size: 14 residues.

Comment on this clone: Mouse names are used for the genes. The DNA ends 1 residue before the CDR3 does, and the rest of the CDR3 is filled in from the germline J gene. V is TRBV12-1 and J is TRBJ2-3; D tentatively fits TRBD1 or TRBD2 (5 bases each). V lost 3 bases and J lost 2, with 5 bases in between. Germline V gives CDR1 SGHSN, CDR2 HYEKVE. The CDR3 sequence is 12 residues long. The part of the CDR3 DNA that was read is TGTGCCAGCTCTGGGACTGCAGAAACGCTGTAT. Translation gives CASSGTAETLY. The whole CDR3 reads CASSGTAETLYF.

This clone was seen once. Gene names are mouse gene names. The read terminates 1 residue ahead of where the CDR3 ends, so the germline J gene completes it. This rearrangement joins TRBV5 to TRBJ2-2, with 7 bases that match TRBD1. Losses at the gene ends were 1 base for V and 0 bases for J; bases not matched to a gene: 2. CDR1 is LGHNA, CDR2 YNLKQL, per germline (reference sequence). The CDR3 consists of 16 residues. The DNA read from the CDR3 is TGTGCCAGCAGCCAAGTGACAGGGACAAACACCGGGCAGCTCTAC. Translation gives CASSQVTGTNTGQLY. The whole CDR3 protein is CASSQVTGTNTGQLYF.

On this clone itself: Gene and germline names: mouse. The read ends 1 residue shy of where the CDR3 ends; the end is completed using the germline J gene. The chain employs TRBV13-2 and TRBJ2-3; possible D gene TRBD2, 5 bases. Looked up from germline, CDR1 is NNHNN and CDR2 is SYGAGS (reference sequence). V was pared by 2 bases and J by 1 base, with 5 bases between. This CDR3 contains 13 residues. The DNA read from the CDR3 is TGTGCCAGCGGTGAGACTGGTGCAGAAACGCTGTAT. Its protein is CASGETGAETLY. The full CDR3 protein reads CASGETGAETLYF.

Of note for this clone: Mouse names are used for the genes. Coverage ceases 1 residue before the CDR3 finishes, and the germline J gene fills in the end. The chain uses TRBV13-3 and TRBJ1-4; no definite D call. The CDR3 runs 14 residues. V dropped 2 bases and J dropped 0 bases, with 5 bases sitting between them. CDR1 is NNHDY, CDR2 SYVADS, per germline. The CDR3 is CASSDPFSNERLFF. CDR3 DNA (partial): TGTGCCAGCAGTGACCCGTTTTCCAACGAAAGATTATTT.

With respect to this clone: Gene labels here are mouse ones. The read halts 1 residue ahead of the CDR3 end, with the missing end drawn from the germline J gene. This same CDR3 is encoded by further DNA sequences in the sample. The rearrangement links TRBV16 to TRBJ2-5; D remains ambiguous. This CDR3 has 14 residues. Trimming removed 1 base from V and 0 bases from J, with 5 bases in between. Germline V gene data show CDR1 as SGHSA and CDR2 as FRNQAP. The DNA read from the CDR3 is TGTGCAAGCAGCTTAGCGGGGAACCAAGACACCCAGTAC. Translating gives CASSLAGNQDTQY. The whole CDR3 sequence is CASSLAGNQDTQYF.

As to this clone: Gene names and germline refer to mouse. Partial CDR3 DNA: TGTGCCAGCAGTGATGCAGACAATTCTGGAAATACGCTCTAT. Translation: CASSDADNSGNTLY. The full CDR3 protein is CASSDADNSGNTLYF. The genes are TRBV13-3 and TRBJ1-3; D remains ambiguous. The read ends 1 residue before the CDR3 terminus; that terminus is restored from the germline J gene. The V and J ends lost 0 bases and 0 bases respectively, with 7 bases between them. There are 15 residues in the CDR3. Germline lookup yields CDR1 NNHDY and CDR2 SYVADS. The full variable domain, its missing parts supplied by reference TRBV13-3 and TRBJ1-3, is EAAVTQSPRSKVAVTGGKVTLSCHQTNNHDYMYWYRQDTGHGLRLIHYSYVADSTEKGDIPDGYKASRPSQENFSLILELASLSQTAVYFCASSDADNSGNTLYFGEGSRLIVV.

Concerning this clone: The gene names here belong to mouse. The CDR3 reads CASSLDRGGDTQYF. The part of the CDR3 DNA that was read is TGTGCAAGCAGCTTAGATCGAGGGGGAGACACCCAGTAC. The chain is built from TRBV16 and TRBJ2-5, with a tentative D call TRBD1 (6 bases). The read stops 1 residue short of the end of the CDR3; the missing end is completed from the germline J gene. Deletions cut 0 bases from V and 5 bases from J, with 9 bases between. The CDR3 loop spans 14 amino acids. Germline CDR1 SGHSA, CDR2 FRNQAP.

This clone has more than one count but fewer than ten. Genes and germline come from the mouse. The CDR3 end falls 1 residue outside the read, so it is completed with the germline J gene. The chain links TRBV13-1 to TRBJ1-2, with 10 bases matching TRBD1. CDR1 is NSHNY, CDR2 SYGAGN, per germline. J lost 2 bases, V lost 6 bases, and 4 bases had no gene match. The CDR3 has 14 residues. The sequenced part of the CDR3 DNA is TGTGCCAGCACACCGGGACAGGGGAACTCCGACTACACC. Its protein is CASTPGQGNSDYT. The whole CDR3 protein is CASTPGQGNSDYTF.

This clone turned up a few times. All gene names here are mouse names. Read coverage stops 1 residue before the CDR3 terminus; the germline J gene supplies the remainder. The chain recombines TRBV24 with TRBJ2-7, with 11 bases matching TRBD2. Germline CDR1 reads KGHTA; CDR2 reads FRNEEI. The junction had 0 bases not matched to a gene; V was cut back by 2 bases and J by 6 bases. The CDR3 has 13 amino acids. Here the CDR3 reads CASSLGTGGEQYF. CDR3 bases read: TGTGCCAGCAGTCTGGGGACTGGGGGTGAACAGTAC.

On this clone: The gene names given are mouse names. The CDR3 end lies 1 residue beyond the end of the read and is filled in from the germline J gene. This sequence joins TRBV31 and TRBJ2-7; D unclear. The CDR3 is 10 amino acids. Trimming took off 0 bases at V and 7 bases at J, with 4 bases between the two ends. Germline V gene data show CDR1 as GKSSPN and CDR2 as SITVG. The part of the CDR3 DNA that was read is TGTGCCTGGAGTCTAGAAGAACAGTAC. It yields the protein CAWSLEEQY. The complete CDR3 sequence is CAWSLEEQYF.

This clone has only a few counts. Gene labels here are mouse ones. Read coverage stops 1 residue before the CDR3 terminus; the germline J gene supplies the remainder. This chain links TRBV1 with TRBJ1-2; unclear D gene. Per the germline V gene, CDR1 is NSQYPW and CDR2 is LRSPGD (reference sequence). The V end was cut by 2 bases, the J end by 0 bases, with 4 bases between. The CDR3 extends over 13 amino acids. The chain's CDR3 is CTCSASANSDYTF. CDR3 bases read: TGCACCTGCAGTGCAAGTGCAAACTCCGACTACACC.

Note on this clone: Gene names denote mouse genes. The sequenced CDR3 bases are TGTGCCAGCCTGGGACAGGGGGATGCTGAGCAGTTC. This codes for CASLGQGDAEQF. The full-length CDR3 reads as CASLGQGDAEQFF. The chain recombines TRBV13-3 with TRBJ2-1; the match to TRBD1 covers 11 bases. The sequenced fragment ends 1 residue before the CDR3 boundary, so the rest is inferred from the germline J gene. Germline CDR1 reads NNHDY; CDR2 reads SYVADS. This CDR3 region has 13 residues. V dropped 7 bases and J dropped 5; count of bases not matched to a gene: 2.

This clone has just a few counts. Gene names and germline match the mouse. Read data end 1 residue before the CDR3 end; the end is taken from the germline J gene. This chain uses TRBV3 with TRBJ2-7; 7 nucleotides agree with TRBD2. The germline gives CDR1 SNHLY, CDR2 FYNGKV (reference sequence). The CDR3 is made up of 13 amino acids. V was clipped by 3 bases and J by 4 bases; unmatched bases: 3. The CDR3 region is CASSFLGDYEQYF. The sequenced CDR3 bases are TGTGCCAGCAGCTTCCTGGGGGATTATGAACAGTAC.

Notes on this clone: Mouse germline and gene names are used. This chain's CDR3 is CASSRRIANSDYTF. The CDR3 DNA, read in part, is TGTGCCAGCAGTCGCCGGATTGCAAACTCCGACTACACC. The chain couples TRBV26 to TRBJ1-2; D unclear. The CDR3 end lies 1 residue beyond the end of the read and is filled in from the germline J gene. CDR3 length: 14 residues. The germline V gene has CDR1 KGHPV and CDR2 FQNQEV (reference sequence). V was pared by 4 bases and J by 0 bases, with 9 bases between.

This clone was observed a few times. Genes and germline come from the mouse. Coverage ceases 1 residue before the CDR3 finishes, and the germline J gene fills in the end. V gene TRBV16 combines with J gene TRBJ2-7, with TRBD1 matching 9 bases. Germline V gene data show CDR1 as SGHSA and CDR2 as FRNQAP. The CDR3 spans 15 residues. V lost 5 bases, J lost 3 bases, and 8 bases stayed unmatched. CDR3 DNA, as far as it was read: TGTGCAAGCAGCGTATTCTCGGACAGGGGCTATGAACAGTAC. It yields the protein CASSVFSDRGYEQY. The whole CDR3 is CASSVFSDRGYEQYF. The full variable domain, in which reference TRBV16 and TRBJ2-7 provide the parts outside the CDR3, is NAGVIQTPRHKVTGKGQEATLWCEPISGHSAVFWYRQTIVQGLEFLTYFRNQAPIDDSGMPKERFSAQMPNQSHSTLKIQSTQPQDSAVYLCASSVFSDRGYEQYFGPGTRLTVL.

In regard to this clone: Gene names are mouse gene names. Read data end 1 residue before the CDR3 end; the end is taken from the germline J gene. The chain combines TRBV13-1 with TRBJ2-5, with no clear D. The length of the CDR3 is 13 residues. The V end lost 0 bases, the J end lost 4 bases, and 6 bases lay between the germline ends. Germline CDR1 and CDR2: NSHNY and SYGAGN. The DNA read from the CDR3 is TGTGCCAGCAGTGATGAAAGCAAAGACACCCAGTAC. Its protein is CASSDESKDTQY. The entire CDR3 reads CASSDESKDTQYF.